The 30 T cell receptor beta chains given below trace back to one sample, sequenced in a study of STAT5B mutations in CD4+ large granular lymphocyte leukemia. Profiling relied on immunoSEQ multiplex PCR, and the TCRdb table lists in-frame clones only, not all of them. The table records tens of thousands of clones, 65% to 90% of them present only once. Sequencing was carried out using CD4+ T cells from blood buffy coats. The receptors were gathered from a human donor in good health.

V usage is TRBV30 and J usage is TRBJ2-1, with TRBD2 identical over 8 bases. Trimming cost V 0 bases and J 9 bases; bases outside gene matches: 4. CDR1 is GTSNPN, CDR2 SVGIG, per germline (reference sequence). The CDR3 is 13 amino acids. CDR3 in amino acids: CAWSVHGRGEQFF. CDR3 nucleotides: TGTGCCTGGAGTGTACACGGGAGGGGTGAGCAGTTCTTC.

The CDR3 DNA reads TGCGCCAGCAGCTTGGGTGGACAGGGGAATATTGGAAACACCATATATTTT. Protein sequence: CASSLGGQGNIGNTIYF. This chain joins TRBV5-1 and TRBJ1-3; TRBD1 matches 9 bases. In germline, CDR1 is SGHRS, CDR2 YFSETQ. The CDR3 consists of 17 residues. V shed 0 bases and J 3 bases; nucleotides not matched to a gene: 7. Looking up the rest from reference TRBV5-1 and TRBJ1-3 gives the full variable domain: KAGVTQTPRYLIKTRGQQVTLSCSPISGHRSVSWYQQTPGQGLQFLFEYFSETQRNKGNFPGRFSGRQFSNSRSEMNVSTLELGDSALYLCASSLGGQGNIGNTIYFGEGSWLTVV.

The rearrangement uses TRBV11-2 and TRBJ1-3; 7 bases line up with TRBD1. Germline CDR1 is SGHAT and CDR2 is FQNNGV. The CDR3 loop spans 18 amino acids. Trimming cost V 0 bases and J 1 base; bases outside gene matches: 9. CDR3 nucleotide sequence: TGTGCCAGCAGCTTAGAGGCGGGACAGATACGGTCTGGAAACACCATATATTTT. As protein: CASSLEAGQIRSGNTIYF.

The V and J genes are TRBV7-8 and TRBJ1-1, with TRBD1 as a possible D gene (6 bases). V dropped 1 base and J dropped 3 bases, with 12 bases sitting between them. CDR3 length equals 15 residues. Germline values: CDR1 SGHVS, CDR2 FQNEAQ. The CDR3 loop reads CASSLEGRGDTEAFF. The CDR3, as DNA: TGTGCCAGCAGCTTAGAGGGCAGGGGAGACACTGAAGCTTTCTTT.

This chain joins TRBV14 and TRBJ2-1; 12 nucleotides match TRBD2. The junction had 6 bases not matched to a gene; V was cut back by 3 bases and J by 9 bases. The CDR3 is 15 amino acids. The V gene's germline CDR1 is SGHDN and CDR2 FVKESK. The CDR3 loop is CASSQTSGRLAEQFF. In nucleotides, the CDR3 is TGTGCCAGCAGCCAGACTAGCGGGAGATTGGCTGAGCAGTTCTTC.

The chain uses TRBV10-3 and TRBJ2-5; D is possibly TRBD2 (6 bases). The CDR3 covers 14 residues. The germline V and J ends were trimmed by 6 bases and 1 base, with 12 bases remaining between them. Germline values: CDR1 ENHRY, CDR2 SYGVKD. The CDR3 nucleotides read TGTGCCATCAGCGACGAGCGGGTCCAAGAGACCCAGTACTTC. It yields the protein CAISDERVQETQYF.

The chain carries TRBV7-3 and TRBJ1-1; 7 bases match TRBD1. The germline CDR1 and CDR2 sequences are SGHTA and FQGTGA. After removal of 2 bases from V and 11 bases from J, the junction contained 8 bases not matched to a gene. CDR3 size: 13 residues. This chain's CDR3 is CASSLGAEGAAFF. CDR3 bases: TGTGCCAGCAGCTTAGGGGCTGAGGGGGCGGCTTTCTTT.

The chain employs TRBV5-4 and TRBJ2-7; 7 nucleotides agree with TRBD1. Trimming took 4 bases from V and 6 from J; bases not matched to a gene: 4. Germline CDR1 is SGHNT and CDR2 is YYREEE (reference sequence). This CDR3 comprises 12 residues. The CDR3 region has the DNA TGTGCCAGCAGCACGACAGGGCGCGAGCAGTACTTC. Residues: CASSTTGREQYF.

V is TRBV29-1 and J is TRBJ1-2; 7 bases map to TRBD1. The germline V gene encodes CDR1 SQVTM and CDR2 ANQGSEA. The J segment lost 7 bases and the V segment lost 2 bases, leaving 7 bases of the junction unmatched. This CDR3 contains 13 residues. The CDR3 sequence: CSVEFFRTGGYTF. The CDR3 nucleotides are TGCAGCGTTGAATTCTTCAGGACAGGTGGCTACACCTTC.

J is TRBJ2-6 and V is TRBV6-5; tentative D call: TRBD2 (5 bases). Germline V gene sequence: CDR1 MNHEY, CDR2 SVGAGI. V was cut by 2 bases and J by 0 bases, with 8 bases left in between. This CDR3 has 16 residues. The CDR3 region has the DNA TGTGCCAGCAGTTACGTCGGGAACTCTGGGGCCAACGTCCTGACTTTC. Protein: CASSYVGNSGANVLTF.

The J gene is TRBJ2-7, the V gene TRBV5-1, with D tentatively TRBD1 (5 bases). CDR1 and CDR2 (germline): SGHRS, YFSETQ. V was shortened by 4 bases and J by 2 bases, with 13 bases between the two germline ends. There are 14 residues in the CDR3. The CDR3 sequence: CASSADSYTYEQYF. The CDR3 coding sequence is TGCGCCAGCAGCGCTGACAGCTACACCTACGAGCAGTACTTC.

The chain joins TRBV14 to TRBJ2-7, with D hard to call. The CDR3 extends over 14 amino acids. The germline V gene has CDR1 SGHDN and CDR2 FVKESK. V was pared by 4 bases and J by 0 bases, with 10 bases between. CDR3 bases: TGTGCCAGCAGCCGGAGCGTGAACTCCTACGAGCAGTACTTC. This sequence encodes CASSRSVNSYEQYF.

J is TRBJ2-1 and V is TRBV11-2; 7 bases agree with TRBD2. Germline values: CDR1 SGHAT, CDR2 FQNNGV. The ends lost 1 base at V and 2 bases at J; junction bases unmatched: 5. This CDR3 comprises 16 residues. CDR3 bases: TGTGCCAGCAGCTTAGGGGGGAGGGCAACCTACAATGAGCAGTTCTTC. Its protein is CASSLGGRATYNEQFF. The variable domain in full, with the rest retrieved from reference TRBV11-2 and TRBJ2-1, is EAGVAQSPRYKIIEKRQSVAFWCNPISGHATLYWYQQILGQGPKLLIQFQNNGVVDDSQLPKDRFSAERLKGVDSTLKIQPAKLEDSAVYLCASSLGGRATYNEQFFGPGTRLTVL.

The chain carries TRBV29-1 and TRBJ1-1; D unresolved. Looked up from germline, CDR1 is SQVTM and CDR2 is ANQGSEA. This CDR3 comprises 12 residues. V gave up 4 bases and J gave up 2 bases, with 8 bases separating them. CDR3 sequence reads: CSVADGNTEAFF. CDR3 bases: TGCAGCGTTGCGGACGGAAACACTGAAGCTTTCTTT.

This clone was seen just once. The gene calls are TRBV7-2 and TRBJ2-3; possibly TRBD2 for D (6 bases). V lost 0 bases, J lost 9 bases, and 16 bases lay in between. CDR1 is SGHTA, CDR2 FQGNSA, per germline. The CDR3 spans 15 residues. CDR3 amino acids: CASSLAVGGQVTQYF. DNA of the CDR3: TGTGCCAGCAGCTTAGCGGTGGGAGGCCAGGTAACGCAGTATTTT.

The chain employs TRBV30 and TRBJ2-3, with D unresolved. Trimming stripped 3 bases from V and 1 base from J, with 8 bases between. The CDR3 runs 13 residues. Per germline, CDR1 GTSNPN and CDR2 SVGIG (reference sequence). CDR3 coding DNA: TGTGCCTGGAGCCCCGGAGGCACAGATACGCAGTATTTT. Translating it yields CAWSPGGTDTQYF.

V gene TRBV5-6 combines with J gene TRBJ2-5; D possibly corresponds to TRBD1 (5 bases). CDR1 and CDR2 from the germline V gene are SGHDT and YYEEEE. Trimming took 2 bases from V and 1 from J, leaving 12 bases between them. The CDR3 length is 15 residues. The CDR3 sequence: CASSFPETAQETQYF. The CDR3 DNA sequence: TGTGCCAGCAGCTTCCCCGAGACAGCCCAAGAGACCCAGTACTTC.

The CDR3 loop is CASSDPAGAPEKLFF. CDR3 sequence (DNA): TGTGCCAGCAGTGACCCGGCAGGGGCTCCTGAAAAACTGTTTTTT. The chain links TRBV25-1 to TRBJ1-4, with D perhaps matching TRBD1 (6 bases). The CDR3 sequence is 15 residues long. Germline CDR1 is MGHDK and CDR2 is SYGVNS. Trimming shortened V by 3 bases and J by 7 bases, and 15 bases separated the two germline ends.

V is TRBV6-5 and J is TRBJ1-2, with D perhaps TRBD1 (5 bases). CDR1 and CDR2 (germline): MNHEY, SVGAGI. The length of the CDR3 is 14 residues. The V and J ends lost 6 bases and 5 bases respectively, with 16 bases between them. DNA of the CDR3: TGTGCCAGCAGCCAGGGCGGGACCGTTTATGGCTACACCTTC. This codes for CASSQGGTVYGYTF.

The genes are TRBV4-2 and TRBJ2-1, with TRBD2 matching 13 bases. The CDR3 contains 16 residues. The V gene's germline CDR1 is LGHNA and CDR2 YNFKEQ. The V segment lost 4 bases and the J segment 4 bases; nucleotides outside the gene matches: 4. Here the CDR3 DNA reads TGTGCCAGCAGCCCTGAGGGACTAGCGGGATACAATGAGCAGTTCTTC. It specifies CASSPEGLAGYNEQFF.

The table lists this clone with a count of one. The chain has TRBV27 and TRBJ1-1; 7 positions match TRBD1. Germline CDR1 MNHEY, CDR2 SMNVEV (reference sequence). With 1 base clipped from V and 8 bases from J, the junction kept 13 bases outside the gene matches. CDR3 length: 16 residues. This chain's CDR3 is CASSLYSPTGISEAFF. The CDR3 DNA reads TGTGCCAGCAGTTTATATAGCCCGACAGGGATTAGCGAAGCTTTCTTT.

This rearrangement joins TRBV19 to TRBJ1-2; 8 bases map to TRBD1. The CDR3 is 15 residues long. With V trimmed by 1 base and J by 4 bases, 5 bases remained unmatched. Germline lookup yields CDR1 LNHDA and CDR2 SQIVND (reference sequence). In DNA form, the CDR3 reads TGTGCCAGTAGTATAGTCCTAACAGGGGGCTATGGCTACACCTTC. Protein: CASSIVLTGGYGYTF.

CDR3 loop: CASSVGPGPSYNEQFF. The DNA of the CDR3 is TGTGCCAGCAGCGTAGGTCCGGGACCCTCCTACAATGAGCAGTTCTTC. The gene calls are TRBV9 and TRBJ2-1, with D perhaps being TRBD1 or TRBD2 (5 bases each). Germline lookup yields CDR1 SGDLS and CDR2 YYNGEE. The CDR3 is 16 residues long. Trimming pared 0 bases from V and 0 bases from J, leaving 10 bases between.

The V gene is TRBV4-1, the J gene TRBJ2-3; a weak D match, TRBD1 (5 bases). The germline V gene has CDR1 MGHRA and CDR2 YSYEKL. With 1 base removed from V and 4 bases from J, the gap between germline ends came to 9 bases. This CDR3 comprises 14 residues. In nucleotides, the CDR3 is TGCGCCAGCAGCCAAGCTACCAGGGCAGATACGCAGTATTTT. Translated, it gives CASSQATRADTQYF.

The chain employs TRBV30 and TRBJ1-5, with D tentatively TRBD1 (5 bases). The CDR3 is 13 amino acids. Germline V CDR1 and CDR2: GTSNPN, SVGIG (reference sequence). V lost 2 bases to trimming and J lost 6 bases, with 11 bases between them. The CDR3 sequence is CAWSLGGSQPQHF. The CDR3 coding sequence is TGTGCCTGGAGTCTGGGGGGAAGTCAGCCCCAGCATTTT.

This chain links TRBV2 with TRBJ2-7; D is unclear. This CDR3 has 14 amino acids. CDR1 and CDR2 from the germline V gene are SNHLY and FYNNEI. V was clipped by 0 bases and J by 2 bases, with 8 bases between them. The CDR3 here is CASSEAAVPYEQYF. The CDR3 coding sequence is TGTGCCAGCAGTGAAGCGGCCGTTCCCTACGAGCAGTACTTC. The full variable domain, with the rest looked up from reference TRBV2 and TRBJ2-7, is EPEVTQTPSHQVTQMGQEVILRCVPISNHLYFYWYRQILGQKVEFLVSFYNNEISEKSEIFDDQFSVERPDGSNFTLKIRSTKLEDSAMYFCASSEAAVPYEQYFGPGTRLTVT.

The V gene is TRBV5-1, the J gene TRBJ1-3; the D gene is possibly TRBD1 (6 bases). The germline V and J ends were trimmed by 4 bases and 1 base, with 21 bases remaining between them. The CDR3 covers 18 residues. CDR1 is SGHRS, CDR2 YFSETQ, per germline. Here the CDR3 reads CASSLTTMTGRSGNTIYF. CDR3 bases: TGCGCCAGCAGCCTCACTACTATGACAGGCCGATCTGGAAACACCATATATTTT.

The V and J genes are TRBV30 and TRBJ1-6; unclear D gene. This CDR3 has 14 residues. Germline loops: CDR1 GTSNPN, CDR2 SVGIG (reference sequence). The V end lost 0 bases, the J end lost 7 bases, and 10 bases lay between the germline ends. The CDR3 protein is CAWSVMFLNSPLHF. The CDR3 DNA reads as TGTGCCTGGAGTGTAATGTTCCTAAATTCACCCCTCCACTTT.

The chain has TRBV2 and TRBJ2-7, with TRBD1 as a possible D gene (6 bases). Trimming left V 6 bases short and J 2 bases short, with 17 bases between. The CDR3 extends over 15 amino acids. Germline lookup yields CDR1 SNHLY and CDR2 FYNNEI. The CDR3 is CASREFGTNAYEQYF. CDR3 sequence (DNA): TGTGCCAGCAGAGAATTCGGGACAAATGCCTACGAGCAGTACTTC.

In DNA form, the CDR3 reads TGTGCCAGCAATCGGGAGGATGGGACCCAGTACTTC. Protein: CASNREDGTQYF. The chain combines TRBV9 with TRBJ2-5; 7 positions match TRBD2. Germline CDR1 SGDLS, CDR2 YYNGEE. CDR3 size: 12 residues. V lost 6 bases and J lost 7; bases outside the gene matches: 6.